The 20 T cell receptor beta chains listed next were all sequenced from one sample in a study of T cells in Graves' hyperthyroidism and ophthalmopathy. Authors of the study amplified TCR beta CDR3 regions from RNA transcripts. Using the HTBI primer set, a first-round RT-PCR was run on the TCR CDR3. TCRdb redid the calling of the multiplex PCR reads with MiXCR, one entry per CDR3 protein. Found here are under 800,000 distinct CDR3 sequences, 14% of them singletons; the top ten hold about 9.4%. The sample comprised blood. These receptors all stem from a woman aged 18-29 years with Graves' hyperthyroidism.

This clonotype was counted at least ten times. V is TRBV7-8 and J is TRBJ1-2; 7 bases align to TRBD1. V lost 3 bases to trimming and J lost 4 bases; unmatched junction nucleotides: 11. This CDR3 spans 16 amino acids. Germline V lookup: CDR1 SGHVS, CDR2 FQNEAQ. CDR3 sequence reads: CASSFRTGQAPYGYTF. In DNA, the CDR3 is TGTGCCAGCAGCTTCCGGACCGGACAGGCTCCCTATGGCTACACCTTC.

The table lists this clonotype with many counts. The gene calls are TRBV7-2 and TRBJ2-3; the match to TRBD1 covers 9 bases. Germline assignment: CDR1 SGHTA and CDR2 FQGNSA. This CDR3 contains 15 residues. J lost 4 bases, V lost 5 bases, and 7 bases had no gene match. DNA of the CDR3: TGTGCCAGCAGCACACAGGGGGCGCGTGCAGATACGCAGTATTTT. Residues: CASSTQGARADTQYF.

This clonotype has at least ten counts. The chain recombines TRBV24-1 with TRBJ2-3, with 10 bases matching TRBD2. This CDR3 has 16 amino acids. Germline loops: CDR1 KGHDR, CDR2 SFDVKD. Germline trimming cut 3 bases from V and 3 bases from J; bases unmatched to any gene: 5. The CDR3 loop reads CATSDPAGLATDTQYF. The CDR3 region has the DNA TGTGCCACCAGTGATCCAGCGGGACTAGCGACAGATACGCAGTATTTT.

This clonotype has at least ten counts. CDR3 region: CASSFYGVYNEQFF. In nucleotides, the CDR3 is TGTGCCAGCAGTTTTTACGGGGTATACAATGAGCAGTTCTTC. The rearrangement joins TRBV28 to TRBJ2-1; the D gene is possibly TRBD2 (5 bases). CDR3 length equals 14 residues. CDR1 and CDR2 (germline): MDHEN, SYDVKM. V shed 3 bases and J shed 4 bases, with 10 bases lying between them.

This chain joins TRBV19 and TRBJ2-3; TRBD1 aligns across 8 bases. V lost 3 bases, J lost 2 bases, and 4 bases stayed unmatched. Germline CDR1 and CDR2: LNHDA and SQIVND (reference sequence). This CDR3 has 15 residues. CDR3 residues: CASSIRDRYTDTQYF. In DNA form, the CDR3 reads TGTGCCAGTAGTATCCGGGACAGGTACACAGATACGCAGTATTTT.

This clonotype was seen more than once but under ten times. A read error may be the cause here, since a much bigger clone is one base away. Because it lacks the conserved phenylalanine or tryptophan at the end, this CDR3 is likely a read error. V usage is TRBV11-3 and J usage is TRBJ2-2; TRBD1 or TRBD2 may be the D gene (5 bases each). Germline V lookup: CDR1 SGHNT, CDR2 YENEEA. This CDR3 has 14 residues. Trimming shortened V by 5 bases and J by 5 bases, and 12 bases separated the two germline ends. The CDR3 sequence is CASSRDRATGELFL. The CDR3 DNA sequence: TGTGCCAGCAGCCGGGACCGTGCAACCGGGGAGCTGTTTCTT.

CDR3 bases: TGTGCCAGCAGTTACGGTGAGGGGGCCTCCTATGGCTACACCTTC. Amino acids: CASSYGEGASYGYTF. The rearrangement links TRBV6-2 or TRBV6-3 to TRBJ1-2; TRBD1 matches 7 bases. V lost 2 bases and J lost 4; bases outside the gene matches: 7. Germline V gene lookup returns CDR1 MNHEY and CDR2 SVGEGT. There are 15 residues in the CDR3.

This clonotype was observed at least ten times. V and J are TRBV11-2 and TRBJ2-1; tentative D call: TRBD2 (7 bases). Germline CDR1 and CDR2: SGHAT and FQNNGV. The CDR3 contains 15 residues. Trimming shortened V by 6 bases and J by 8 bases, and 20 bases separated the two germline ends. The CDR3 loop is CASRLSGGLVDEQFF. As DNA, the CDR3 is TGTGCCAGCAGACTCTCGGGGGGCTTGGTCGATGAGCAGTTCTTC.

This clonotype was recorded at least ten times. The chain has TRBV10-3 and TRBJ1-4; 8 nucleotides align to TRBD1. Germline-derived CDR1 and CDR2 are ENHRY and SYGVKD. The CDR3 consists of 14 residues. The trim removed 4 bases at V and 8 bases at J, leaving 6 bases unmatched. CDR3 sequence: CAISGTGRQEKLFF. DNA of the CDR3: TGTGCCATCAGTGGGACAGGGAGGCAAGAAAAACTGTTTTTT.

This clonotype was recorded at least ten times. The V and J genes are TRBV5-5 and TRBJ1-1; D may be TRBD1 (5 bases). CDR1 SGHKS and CDR2 YYEKEE come from the germline V gene (reference sequence). V lost 1 base to trimming and J lost 1 base, with 11 bases between them. CDR3 length: 15 residues. CDR3 in DNA: TGTGCCAGCAGCTTGTGGGGGAGTGAGAACACTGAAGCTTTCTTT. It is translated as CASSLWGSENTEAFF.

This clonotype was counted a few times. The chain joins TRBV6-1 to TRBJ1-2; D perhaps matches TRBD1 (5 bases). The CDR3 covers 14 residues. Trimming took 2 bases from V and 13 from J, leaving 20 bases between them. The germline V gene has CDR1 MNHNS and CDR2 SASEGT. This CDR3 reads CASSEYVGRTEFTF. CDR3 nucleotide sequence: TGTGCCAGCAGTGAATATGTGGGGCGGACCGAATTCACCTTC.

Only a few counts were recorded for this clonotype. The CDR3 sequence is CASSEVFRGYNSPLHF. The CDR3 DNA sequence: TGTGCCAGCAGTGAAGTGTTTAGGGGCTATAATTCACCCCTCCACTTT. J is TRBJ1-6 and V is TRBV6-1; the D gene is possibly TRBD1 (5 bases). Trimming left V 1 base short and J 3 bases short, with 10 bases between. Germline loops: CDR1 MNHNS, CDR2 SASEGT. CDR3 length equals 16 residues.

This chain links TRBV27 with TRBJ2-5, with 14 positions matching TRBD2. The CDR3 length is 17 residues. Germline assignment: CDR1 MNHEY and CDR2 SMNVEV (reference sequence). With V trimmed by 5 bases and J by 4 bases, 9 bases remained unmatched. The CDR3 spells CASSLRLAGGESETQYF. Written as DNA, the CDR3 is TGTGCCAGCAGTCTCCGACTAGCGGGAGGGGAATCAGAGACCCAGTACTTC.

V is TRBV6-2 or TRBV6-3 and J is TRBJ1-5; tentatively, D is TRBD1 (6 bases). V gave up 7 bases and J gave up 5 bases, with 15 bases separating them. This CDR3 has 14 residues. Germline CDR1 reads MNHEY; CDR2 reads SVGEGT. CDR3 nucleotides: TGTGCCAGCACCTCGACACAGGGATATCAGCCCCAGCATTTT. Its protein product is CASTSTQGYQPQHF.

This clonotype appeared many times. The rearrangement uses TRBV11-2 and TRBJ2-2, with TRBD2 matching over 15 bases. CDR3 length: 17 residues. Germline loops: CDR1 SGHAT, CDR2 FQNNGV. Trimming at V came to 5 bases and at J to 7 bases, leaving 8 bases not matched to a gene. The CDR3 bases are TGTGCCAGCAGCGAGGGACTAGCGGGAGGAACGAACGGGGAGCTGTTTTTT. As protein: CASSEGLAGGTNGELFF.

This clonotype was observed at least ten times. The gene calls are TRBV18 and TRBJ1-1; a weak D match, TRBD1 (5 bases). The CDR3 covers 14 residues. Germline CDR1 and CDR2: KGHSH and LQKENI. V was trimmed by 7 bases and J by 5 bases, leaving 17 bases between them. CDR3 amino acids: CASFLLEGLTEAFF. CDR3 nucleotides: TGTGCCAGCTTCCTCCTGGAGGGGTTGACTGAAGCTTTCTTT. The full variable domain, completed using reference TRBV18 and TRBJ1-1, is NAGVMQNPRHLVRRRGQEARLRCSPMKGHSHVYWYRQLPEEGLKFMVYLQKENIIDESGMPKERFSAEFPKEGPSILRIQQVVRGDSAAYFCASFLLEGLTEAFFGQGTRLTVV.

The V gene is TRBV20-1, the J gene TRBJ2-7, with D unclear. The ends were cut back, 0 bases at V and 1 base at J, with 10 bases in the middle. CDR3 length: 14 residues. Germline loops: CDR1 DFQATT, CDR2 SNEGSKA (reference sequence). The CDR3 loop is CSARDIPPSYEQYF. CDR3 DNA: TGCAGTGCTAGAGACATCCCCCCGTCCTACGAGCAGTACTTC.

V gene TRBV7-9 combines with J gene TRBJ2-7, with 12 bases aligning to TRBD2. Looked up from germline, CDR1 is SEHNR and CDR2 is FQNEAQ (reference sequence). The CDR3 spans 14 residues. With 6 bases clipped from V and 7 bases from J, the junction kept 7 bases outside the gene matches. The CDR3 loop reads CASRNEGTSGEQYF. Here the CDR3 DNA reads TGTGCCAGCAGGAATGAGGGGACTAGCGGGGAGCAGTACTTC.

V usage is TRBV5-6 and J usage is TRBJ2-7; D gene uncertain. In germline, CDR1 is SGHDT, CDR2 YYEEEE. The V end lost 0 bases, the J end lost 5 bases, and 15 bases lay between the germline ends. The CDR3 loop spans 15 amino acids. CDR3 in DNA: TGTGCCAGCAGCTTGGGAGGTATAGAGAAGGACGAGCAGTACTTC. Its protein product is CASSLGGIEKDEQYF.

In its sample, this clonotype was seen many times. This chain links TRBV11-2 with TRBJ2-7; 11 bases are a match to TRBD2. Trimming removed 6 bases from V and 3 bases from J; junction bases left unmatched: 4. Germline V gene lookup returns CDR1 SGHAT and CDR2 FQNNGV. This CDR3 contains 14 residues. This chain's CDR3 is CASRHTSGGYEQYF. For the CDR3, the DNA is TGTGCCAGCAGACATACTAGCGGGGGCTACGAGCAGTACTTC.